A single T cell receptor beta chain is shown here with its context. During active infection, Seattle patients enrolled and were then monitored through disease. This specimen comes from a study of blood T cell repertoires in COVID-19. J gave up 7 bases and V 4 bases, and 10 bases lay outside the gene matches. CDR3 length equals 15 residues. The germline gives CDR1 SGHRS, CDR2 YFSETQ. Only in-frame clones appear in the TCRdb table, and some are missing; sequencing was by immunoSEQ multiplex PCR. The sample holds 200,000 to 300,000 clones, 80% to 90% seen once. Input material: peripheral blood. This chain joins TRBV5-1 and TRBJ2-3, with 9 bases identical to TRBD2. This clonotype was obtained from a woman of 80 years or more with COVID-19, enrolled during active disease. CDR3 residues: CASSISGGPLHTQYF. Written as DNA, the CDR3 is TGCGCCAGCAGCATCAGCGGGGGGCCCCTCCATACGCAGTATTTT.